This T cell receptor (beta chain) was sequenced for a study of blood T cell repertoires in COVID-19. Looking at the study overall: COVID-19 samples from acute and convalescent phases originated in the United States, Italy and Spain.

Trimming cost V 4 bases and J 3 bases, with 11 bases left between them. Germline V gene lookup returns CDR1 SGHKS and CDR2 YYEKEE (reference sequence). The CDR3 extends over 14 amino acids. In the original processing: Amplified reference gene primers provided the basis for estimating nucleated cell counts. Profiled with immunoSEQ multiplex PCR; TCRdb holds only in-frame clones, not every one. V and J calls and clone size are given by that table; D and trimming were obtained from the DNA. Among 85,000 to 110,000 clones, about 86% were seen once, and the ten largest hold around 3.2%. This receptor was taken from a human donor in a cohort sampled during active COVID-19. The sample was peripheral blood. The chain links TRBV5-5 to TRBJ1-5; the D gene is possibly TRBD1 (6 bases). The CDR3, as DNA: TGTGCCAGCAGCCCACGGACAGCCAATCAGCCCCAGCATTTT. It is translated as CASSPRTANQPQHF.